Shown below are 21 T cell receptor beta chains from a single sample sequenced in a study of T-cell memory formation after mild COVID-19. Using its own MiXCR run on the 5' RACE reads, TCRdb lists one record per CDR3 protein. The sample yields 580,000 or so distinct CDR3 sequences, 17% seen once. Sequenced sample: PBMCs or a T cell subset sorted from them (not recorded which). Source of these receptors: an adult woman who had mild COVID-19 (a few samples of this study predate the infection). Cell type and time point are not known.

V gene TRBV4-2 combines with J gene TRBJ2-2; 7 positions agree with TRBD1. Germline-derived CDR1 and CDR2 are LGHNA and YNFKEQ. The CDR3 contains 17 residues. V shed 1 base and J 2 bases; nucleotides not matched to a gene: 7. The CDR3 is CASSQAIGQANTGELFF. CDR3 sequence (DNA): TGTGCCAGCAGCCAAGCAATCGGACAGGCCAACACCGGGGAGCTGTTTTTT.

This sequence joins TRBV5-4 and TRBJ1-4; D is undetermined. The CDR3 has 14 amino acids. Germline assignment: CDR1 SGHNT and CDR2 YYREEE (reference sequence). Trimming removed 0 bases at V and 12 bases at J, with 15 bases between. In DNA, the CDR3 is TGTGCCAGCAGCTTGGCCTTCCTCTCTGGCCAACTGTTTTTT. Its protein product is CASSLAFLSGQLFF. The complete variable domain, with remaining parts taken from reference TRBV5-4 and TRBJ1-4, reads ETGVTQSPTHLIKTRGQQVTLRCSSQSGHNTVSWYQQALGQGPQFIFQYYREEENGRGNFPPRFSGLQFPNYSSELNVNALELDDSALYLCASSLAFLSGQLFFGSGTQLSVL.

This clonotype was picked up a small number of times. The V and J genes are TRBV21-1 and TRBJ1-4; the table calls TRBD1, which could not be checked here. TRBV21-1 is recorded as a pseudogene. The CDR3 runs to 15 residues. The CDR3: CASSEPGQGVLNLFF. The CDR3 nucleotides are TGTGCCAGCAGCGAACCGGGACAGGGGGTTCTCAATTTGTTTTTT.

This clonotype was detected only a few times. The chain uses TRBV20-1 and TRBJ2-5, with D perhaps TRBD1 (5 bases). The CDR3 length is 14 residues. V was pared by 1 base and J by 2 bases, with 11 bases between. Germline V gene data show CDR1 as DFQATT and CDR2 as SNEGSKA (reference sequence). The DNA of the CDR3 is TGCAGTGCTAGAGTCGACAGAATGCAAGAGACCCAGTACTTC. Protein sequence: CSARVDRMQETQYF.

This chain connects TRBV4-2 to TRBJ2-2; 8 bases agree with TRBD2. Germline V gene sequence: CDR1 LGHNA, CDR2 YNFKEQ. The CDR3 runs 16 residues. J gave up 4 bases and V 5 bases, and 9 bases lay outside the gene matches. This CDR3 is CASSSALADITGELFF. The CDR3 DNA follows: TGTGCCAGCAGCTCTGCACTAGCGGATATCACCGGGGAGCTGTTTTTT.

The J gene is TRBJ2-7, the V gene TRBV7-2; the match to TRBD1 covers 11 bases. Germline CDR1 SGHTA, CDR2 FQGNSA. This CDR3 is 15 amino acids long. After removal of 1 base from V and 6 bases from J, the junction contained 5 bases not matched to a gene. CDR3 coding DNA: TGTGCCAGCAGCTTAGGTAGGACAGGGGGCCGCGAGCAGTACTTC. Amino acid sequence: CASSLGRTGGREQYF.

This clonotype was seen a handful of times. The J gene is TRBJ2-1, the V gene TRBV6-6; no definite D call. This CDR3 is 16 amino acids long. Germline V gene lookup returns CDR1 MNHNY and CDR2 SVGAGI (reference sequence). V was pared by 5 bases and J by 0 bases, with 14 bases between. CDR3 amino acids: CASSERFQSSYNEQFF. The CDR3 coding sequence is TGTGCCAGCAGTGAAAGGTTCCAGAGCTCCTACAATGAGCAGTTCTTC.

This clonotype was recorded a few times. The chain carries TRBV15 and TRBJ2-5; perhaps TRBD1 as D (6 bases). The CDR3 consists of 15 residues. Looked up from germline, CDR1 is LNHNV and CDR2 is YYDKDF (reference sequence). Trimming took off 3 bases at V and 2 bases at J, with 13 bases between the two ends. The CDR3 here is CATSRTNRAQETQYF. The DNA for the CDR3 is TGTGCCACCAGCAGGACGAACAGGGCGCAAGAGACCCAGTACTTC.

This clonotype was observed at least ten times. As DNA, the CDR3 is TGTGCCAGCAGCTTAACGCCGGGACCCCCCTCAGATACGCAGTATTTT. Translated: CASSLTPGPPSDTQYF. The rearrangement links TRBV7-3 to TRBJ2-3, with D perhaps assigned TRBD1 or TRBD2 (5 bases each). The germline V gene has CDR1 SGHTA and CDR2 FQGTGA. The ends were cut back, 0 bases at V and 4 bases at J, with 14 bases in the middle. This CDR3 region has 16 residues.

This clonotype was observed a few times. The chain couples TRBV20-1 to TRBJ2-5; maybe TRBD2 (5 bases). The germline gives CDR1 DFQATT, CDR2 SNEGSKA (reference sequence). CDR3 length: 15 amino acids. Trimming left V 0 bases short and J 5 bases short, with 16 bases between. CDR3 coding DNA: TGCAGTGCTAGAGATCGCGCTAGCTATGTGGAGACCCAGTACTTC. Its translation is CSARDRASYVETQYF.

This clonotype was detected a few times. The rearrangement links TRBV15 to TRBJ1-3, with D uncertain. The V gene lost 5 bases and the J gene lost 2 bases, with 10 bases spanning the gap. Looked up from germline, CDR1 is LNHNV and CDR2 is YYDKDF (reference sequence). The CDR3 length is 14 residues. The CDR3, as DNA: TGTGCCACCAGCCCCTGGGGAACTGGAAACACCATATATTTT. Protein: CATSPWGTGNTIYF.

This chain links TRBV29-1 with TRBJ1-4; D remains unclear. V lost 1 base and J 7 bases, leaving 10 bases between the germline ends. This CDR3 has 13 amino acids. Germline V lookup: CDR1 SQVTM, CDR2 ANQGSEA. The CDR3 is CSVEVGPGEKLFF. CDR3 DNA: TGCAGCGTTGAAGTTGGACCAGGTGAAAAACTGTTTTTT.

This clonotype was observed a handful of times. The V call is TRBV6-1, the J call TRBJ2-5; 9 positions match TRBD2. The CDR3 length is 13 residues. Germline V gene data show CDR1 as MNHNS and CDR2 as SASEGT. V was pared by 7 bases and J by 5 bases, with 5 bases of the junction left unmatched. CDR3 sequence: CASTGTSRETQYF. CDR3 DNA: TGTGCCAGCACCGGGACTAGCAGGGAGACCCAGTACTTC.

Many counts were recorded for this clonotype. The CDR3 coding sequence is TGTGCCAGCAGCTCCAGGTACGAGCAGTACTTC. Its protein product is CASSSRYEQYF. This chain uses TRBV12-3 or TRBV12-4 with TRBJ2-7, with D hard to call. The CDR3 spans 11 residues. V was cut by 6 bases and J by 4 bases, with 7 bases left in between.

J is TRBJ2-1 and V is TRBV6-2 or TRBV6-3; possible D gene TRBD2, 6 bases. Germline values: CDR1 MNHEY, CDR2 SVGEGT. Trimming removed 2 bases from V and 2 bases from J, with 10 bases in between. The CDR3 totals 15 residues. CDR3: CASSYREVTYNEQFF. The DNA of the CDR3 is TGTGCCAGCAGTTACAGGGAGGTAACCTACAATGAGCAGTTCTTC.

The J gene is TRBJ2-7, the V gene TRBV20-1; 10 nucleotides agree with TRBD2. This CDR3 contains 15 residues. V gave up 0 bases and J gave up 7 bases; unmatched junction bases: 9. Germline V gene lookup returns CDR1 DFQATT and CDR2 SNEGSKA (reference sequence). The CDR3 protein is CSARDSASGSNEQYF. Here the CDR3 DNA reads TGCAGTGCTAGAGATTCGGCTAGCGGGAGTAATGAGCAGTACTTC.

This chain uses TRBV2 with TRBJ2-1; perhaps TRBD2 as D (6 bases). Germline V gives CDR1 SNHLY, CDR2 FYNNEI. V was clipped by 4 bases and J by 1 base, with 11 bases between them. The CDR3 totals 15 residues. The CDR3: CASSGGRNSYNEQFF. DNA of the CDR3: TGTGCCAGCAGTGGAGGGAGGAATTCCTACAATGAGCAGTTCTTC.

This clonotype was seen once. The V call is TRBV4-1, the J call TRBJ2-5, with D perhaps assigned TRBD1 or TRBD2 (5 bases each). The CDR3 runs to 15 residues. The germline V gene encodes CDR1 MGHRA and CDR2 YSYEKL. With 3 bases removed from V and 1 base from J, the gap between germline ends came to 12 bases. The CDR3 DNA follows: TGCGCCAGCAGCCACCGGCCGAGGGGCCAAGAGACCCAGTACTTC. Its protein is CASSHRPRGQETQYF.

CDR3 DNA: TGTGCCATCAGTGACTCGGACCCTCCTCAATATGGCTACACCTTC. It yields the protein CAISDSDPPQYGYTF. The J gene is TRBJ1-2, the V gene TRBV10-3, with D unresolved. The V end lost 3 bases, the J end lost 5 bases, and 16 bases lay between the germline ends. This CDR3 region has 15 residues. Germline loops: CDR1 ENHRY, CDR2 SYGVKD.

The CDR3 DNA follows: TGTGCCAGCAGCCGACTGGCCGGGCTGGATCAGCCCCAGCATTTT. It specifies CASSRLAGLDQPQHF. This rearrangement joins TRBV7-6 to TRBJ1-5, with D hard to call. The CDR3 loop spans 15 amino acids. Trimming took 5 bases from V and 5 from J, leaving 16 bases between them. Germline values: CDR1 SGHVS, CDR2 FNYEAQ. The variable domain in full, with the rest retrieved from reference TRBV7-6 and TRBJ1-5, is GAGVSQSPRYKVTKRGQDVALRCDPISGHVSLYWYRQALGQGPEFLTYFNYEAQQDKSGLPNDRFSAERPEGSISTLTIQRTEQRDSAMYRCASSRLAGLDQPQHFGDGTRLSIL.

In this sample, this clonotype turned up a few times. V usage is TRBV12-3 or TRBV12-4 and J usage is TRBJ2-5; D assignment may be TRBD1 or TRBD2 (5 bases each). V lost 6 bases, J lost 3 bases, and 17 bases lay in between. This CDR3 is 15 amino acids long. CDR3 in DNA: TGTGCCAGCAGCCCTGGACGGGGACGAGAAGAGACCCAGTACTTC. It translates to CASSPGRGREETQYF.